This passage covers 21 T cell receptor beta chains from one sample sequenced in a study of CD8 T cells in Susac syndrome. Random hexamers served to reverse transcribe roughly 0.45 to 1 ug RNA. TCRdb used MiXCR to reprocess the immunoSEQ multiplex PCR reads, holding one entry per CDR3 protein. Of 150,000 to 190,000 distinct CDR3 sequences detected, approximately 95% appear once; the ten largest clones hold 0.16%. The sequenced material came from CD4+ T cells from PBMCs. The source is a human donor with Susac syndrome.

This sequence joins TRBV6-5 and TRBJ1-1; D is undetermined. This CDR3 has 13 amino acids. Trimming took off 0 bases at V and 0 bases at J, with 2 bases between the two ends. Per germline, CDR1 MNHEY and CDR2 SVGAGI. Here the CDR3 DNA reads TGTGCCAGCAGTTACTCCTTGAACACTGAAGCTTTCTTT. It yields the protein CASSYSLNTEAFF.

The table lists this clonotype with a count of one. The chain carries TRBV12-3 or TRBV12-4 and TRBJ2-1; D is ambiguous. CDR3 size: 12 residues. Trimming left V 6 bases short and J 2 bases short, with 5 bases between. CDR3 residues: CASSEPYNEQFF. The CDR3 DNA sequence: TGTGCCAGCAGCGAACCCTACAATGAGCAGTTCTTC.

This clonotype was seen a handful of times. The gene calls are TRBV5-4 and TRBJ1-1; D is perhaps TRBD1 (5 bases). Trimming pared 5 bases from V and 1 base from J, leaving 12 bases between. Per the germline V gene, CDR1 is SGHNT and CDR2 is YYREEE (reference sequence). The CDR3 length is 14 residues. In nucleotides, the CDR3 is TGTGCCAGCAGTTTGAGGGGCGGGAACACTGAAGCTTTCTTT. Protein: CASSLRGGNTEAFF.

The chain is built from TRBV29-1 and TRBJ2-1, with 9 bases identical to TRBD1. The CDR3 runs 14 residues. Unmatched junction bases numbered 7, after V lost 8 bases and J lost 2 bases. Germline V lookup: CDR1 SQVTM, CDR2 ANQGSEA. CDR3 protein: CSILGQGTYNEQFF. As DNA, the CDR3 is TGCAGCATCCTCGGACAGGGGACCTACAATGAGCAGTTCTTC.

This chain connects TRBV24-1 to TRBJ2-2; D may be TRBD2 (5 bases). Trimming took off 5 bases at V and 1 base at J, with 7 bases between the two ends. The CDR3 covers 14 residues. Germline CDR1 is KGHDR and CDR2 is SFDVKD. The CDR3 region is CATSGGLNTGELFF. DNA for the CDR3: TGTGCCACCAGTGGAGGGCTGAACACCGGGGAGCTGTTTTTT.

The chain joins TRBV5-1 to TRBJ2-2, with 8 nucleotides matching TRBD1. V trimming: 3 bases; J trimming: 0 bases; junction bases outside the gene matches: 10. This CDR3 has 18 residues. Germline-derived CDR1 and CDR2 are SGHRS and YFSETQ. The CDR3 spells CASSSKPPTGANTGELFF. CDR3 DNA: TGCGCCAGCAGCTCCAAGCCACCGACAGGGGCGAACACCGGGGAGCTGTTTTTT.

V is TRBV7-9 and J is TRBJ2-5, with D perhaps matching TRBD1 or TRBD2 (6 bases each). Germline CDR1 SEHNR, CDR2 FQNEAQ (reference sequence). The CDR3 spans 17 residues. Trimming left V 5 bases short and J 2 bases short, with 21 bases between. CDR3: CASSRRDLVGQQETQYF. Here the CDR3 DNA reads TGTGCCAGCAGCCGGAGGGACCTTGTCGGACAGCAAGAGACCCAGTACTTC. Full variable domain (remainder filled in from reference TRBV7-9 and TRBJ2-5): DTGVSQNPRHKITKRGQNVTFRCDPISEHNRLYWYRQTLGQGPEFLTYFQNEAQLEKSRLLSDRFSAERPKGSFSTLEIQRTEQGDSAMYLCASSRRDLVGQQETQYFGPGTRLLVL.

The V gene is TRBV13, the J gene TRBJ2-7; D might be TRBD2 (6 bases). The CDR3 spans 17 residues. V was clipped by 8 bases and J by 4 bases, with 27 bases between them. Germline loops: CDR1 PRHDT, CDR2 FYEKMQ (reference sequence). CDR3: CASGGKASGRPLYEQYF. As DNA, the CDR3 is TGTGCCAGCGGGGGGAAAGCGAGCGGGCGACCTCTTTACGAGCAGTACTTC.

The chain links TRBV6-5 to TRBJ1-5; 9 bases match TRBD1. V shed 6 bases, J shed 11 bases, and the junction held 8 bases outside the gene matches. The germline CDR1 and CDR2 sequences are MNHEY and SVGAGI. The CDR3 contains 13 residues. The CDR3 loop reads CASSLDRGSAQHF. In nucleotides, the CDR3 is TGTGCCAGCAGCCTGGACAGGGGTTCGGCCCAGCATTTT.

The V call is TRBV9, the J call TRBJ2-1; TRBD1 matches at 8 bases. Per germline, CDR1 SGDLS and CDR2 YYNGEE. The CDR3 runs to 15 residues. V trimming: 7 bases; J trimming: 7 bases; junction bases outside the gene matches: 13. The CDR3 nucleotides are TGTGCCAGCTCAAGAGGGGGGACAGGATTAAATGAGCAGTTCTTC. This gives the protein CASSRGGTGLNEQFF.

The chain carries TRBV2 and TRBJ1-6; 7 bases agree with TRBD1. This CDR3 comprises 15 residues. The germline gives CDR1 SNHLY, CDR2 FYNNEI. Unmatched junction bases numbered 10, after V lost 7 bases and J lost 7 bases. The DNA of the CDR3 is TGTGCCAGCATCCTCAGGGGGGGAGGGAATTCACCCCTCCACTTT. The encoded protein is CASILRGGGNSPLHF.

V usage is TRBV7-2 and J usage is TRBJ2-5; D is uncertain. V gave up 1 base and J gave up 4 bases, with 10 bases separating them. Germline V lookup: CDR1 SGHTA, CDR2 FQGNSA. CDR3 size: 14 residues. This CDR3 reads CASSLDYGLETQYF. The CDR3 nucleotides read TGTGCCAGCAGCTTAGACTACGGGTTAGAGACCCAGTACTTC. Full variable domain (missing parts from reference TRBV7-2 and TRBJ2-5): GAGVSQSPSNKVTEKGKDVELRCDPISGHTALYWYRQSLGQGLEFLIYFQGNSAPDKSGLPSDRFSAERTGGSVSTLTIQRTQQEDSAVYLCASSLDYGLETQYFGPGTRLLVL.

J is TRBJ2-5 and V is TRBV9; D is uncertain. The germline CDR1 and CDR2 sequences are SGDLS and YYNGEE. Trimming took off 0 bases at V and 4 bases at J, with 10 bases between the two ends. The CDR3 has 14 amino acids. The CDR3 is CASSVGKTLETQYF. Here the CDR3 DNA reads TGTGCCAGCAGCGTAGGCAAGACTCTAGAGACCCAGTACTTC. Filled out from reference TRBV9 and TRBJ2-5, the complete variable domain reads DSGVTQTPKHLITATGQRVTLRCSPRSGDLSVYWYQQSLDQGLQFLIQYYNGEERAKGNILERFSAQQFPDLHSELNLSSLELGDSALYFCASSVGKTLETQYFGPGTRLLVL.

This sequence joins TRBV15 and TRBJ1-6, with TRBD1 matching 8 bases. Unmatched junction bases numbered 8, after V lost 8 bases and J lost 8 bases. This CDR3 region has 14 residues. Germline CDR1 LNHNV, CDR2 YYDKDF (reference sequence). CDR3 sequence: CATAQGGGYSPLHF. In DNA form, the CDR3 reads TGTGCCACCGCACAGGGGGGCGGATATTCACCCCTCCACTTT.

The chain combines TRBV6-5 with TRBJ2-2, with TRBD2 matching over 8 bases. In germline, CDR1 is MNHEY, CDR2 SVGAGI. Germline trimming cut 6 bases from V and 5 bases from J; bases unmatched to any gene: 5. CDR3 size: 14 residues. CDR3 sequence reads: CASRTGGRTGELFF. The CDR3 DNA sequence: TGTGCCAGCAGAACGGGGGGGCGGACCGGGGAGCTGTTTTTT.

V usage is TRBV27 and J usage is TRBJ2-6, with a possible D match to TRBD2 (5 bases). Germline CDR1 MNHEY, CDR2 SMNVEV (reference sequence). Trimming stripped 5 bases from V and 0 bases from J, with 11 bases between. This CDR3 is built from 16 residues. Here the CDR3 reads CASSSTRVSGANVLTF. CDR3 nucleotides: TGTGCCAGCAGTAGCACTAGGGTCTCTGGGGCCAACGTCCTGACTTTC.

A single count supports this clonotype. In DNA form, the CDR3 reads TGCGCCAGCAGCTGGGGGTCCGTCGGAGGCGGCACAGATACGCAGTATTTT. Translated: CASSWGSVGGGTDTQYF. The V gene is TRBV5-1, the J gene TRBJ2-3, with D possibly called TRBD1 or TRBD2 (5 bases each). Germline CDR1 reads SGHRS; CDR2 reads YFSETQ. V was trimmed by 3 bases and J by 1 base, leaving 18 bases between them. This CDR3 has 17 residues.

In its sample, this clonotype was seen once. The chain combines TRBV18 with TRBJ2-3; D is perhaps TRBD1 or TRBD2 (6 bases each). Trimming stripped 3 bases from V and 0 bases from J, with 10 bases between. Per the germline V gene, CDR1 is KGHSH and CDR2 is LQKENI. This CDR3 has 15 residues. The CDR3 sequence is CASSPRGESTDTQYF. The CDR3 region has the DNA TGTGCCAGCTCACCTAGGGGGGAAAGCACAGATACGCAGTATTTT. The full variable domain, in which reference TRBV18 and TRBJ2-3 provide the parts outside the CDR3, is NAGVMQNPRHLVRRRGQEARLRCSPMKGHSHVYWYRQLPEEGLKFMVYLQKENIIDESGMPKERFSAEFPKEGPSILRIQQVVRGDSAAYFCASSPRGESTDTQYFGPGTRLTVL.

The chain joins TRBV12-5 to TRBJ2-2, with 10 bases aligning to TRBD2. Germline lookup yields CDR1 LGHNT and CDR2 FRNRAP. The CDR3 runs to 14 residues. V was pared by 7 bases and J by 7 bases, with 6 bases of the junction left unmatched. The DNA of the CDR3 is TGTGCTAGTGAGAGTAGACTAGCGGGCGGGGAGCTGTTTTTT. This sequence encodes CASESRLAGGELFF.

The gene calls are TRBV4-2 and TRBJ2-5, with 7 bases aligning to TRBD1. The germline gives CDR1 LGHNA, CDR2 YNFKEQ. The V segment lost 0 bases and the J segment 6 bases; nucleotides outside the gene matches: 7. The CDR3 length is 15 residues. CDR3 sequence reads: CASSQDIGDSKTQYF. As DNA, the CDR3 is TGTGCCAGCAGCCAAGATATTGGGGACAGTAAGACCCAGTACTTC.

This chain links TRBV6-1 with TRBJ1-1, with D possibly being TRBD1 (6 bases). CDR3 length equals 16 residues. Trimming left V 7 bases short and J 4 bases short, with 22 bases between. Per the germline V gene, CDR1 is MNHNS and CDR2 is SASEGT. The CDR3 DNA is TGTGCCAGCATCCCAGGGGTTGGGAAGGGAGGCACTGAAGCTTTCTTT. Translated: CASIPGVGKGGTEAFF.